There are a few counts of the clone carrying this TCR beta chain. This specimen belongs to a study of metastatic and nonmetastatic thyroid tumors. TCRdb re-called clones via MiXCR from the PCR reads. The table records around 9,000 clones, 44% of them present only once. Ahead of thyroid surgery, no patient had received treatment of any kind. Sequenced: tumor tissue. This receptor was identified in a male donor with papillary thyroid cancer or a benign thyroid nodule (not recorded which). Some clones in this sample may be carry-over from other donors' samples.

The CDR3: CASSQTSGISYEQYF. The CDR3, as DNA: TGTGCCAGTAGCCAGACTAGCGGGATTTCCTACGAGCAGTACTTC. The genes are TRBV19 and TRBJ2-7; TRBD2 matches at 11 bases. The CDR3 contains 15 residues. V dropped 6 bases and J dropped 1; count of bases not matched to a gene: 5. Germline CDR1 LNHDA, CDR2 SQIVND (reference sequence). The whole variable domain, filled in from reference TRBV19 and TRBJ2-7, reads DGGITQSPKYLFRKEGQNVTLSCEQNLNHDAMYWYRQDPGQGLRLIYYSQIVNDFQKGDIAEGYSVSREKKESFPLTVTSAQKNPTAFYLCASSQTSGISYEQYFGPGTRLTVT.